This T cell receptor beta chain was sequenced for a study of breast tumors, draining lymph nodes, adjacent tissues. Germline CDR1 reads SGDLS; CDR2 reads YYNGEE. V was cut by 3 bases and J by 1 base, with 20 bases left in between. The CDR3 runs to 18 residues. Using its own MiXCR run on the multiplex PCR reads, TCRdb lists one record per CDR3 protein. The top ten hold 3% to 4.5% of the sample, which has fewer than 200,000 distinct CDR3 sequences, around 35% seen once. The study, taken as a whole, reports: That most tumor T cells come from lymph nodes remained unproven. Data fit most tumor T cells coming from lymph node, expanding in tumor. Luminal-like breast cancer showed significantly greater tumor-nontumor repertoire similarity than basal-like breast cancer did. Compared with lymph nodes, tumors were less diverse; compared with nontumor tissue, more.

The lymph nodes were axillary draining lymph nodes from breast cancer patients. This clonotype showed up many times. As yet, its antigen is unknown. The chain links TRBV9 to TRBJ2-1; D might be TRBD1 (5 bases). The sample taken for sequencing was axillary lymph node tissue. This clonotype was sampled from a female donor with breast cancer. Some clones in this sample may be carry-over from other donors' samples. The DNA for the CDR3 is TGTGCCAGCAGCGCAATAGACTGGCAGGGCCCTTCCTACAATGAGCAGTTCTTC. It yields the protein CASSAIDWQGPSYNEQFF.